The 6 T cell receptor beta chains reported below all come from one sample, sequenced in a study of OX40 agonist ivuxolimab in advanced cancers. The table came from immunoSEQ multiplex PCR; TCRdb's copy has only in-frame clones and leaves some out. The profile shows over 65,000 clones, around 87% of them singletons. The specimen was CD4+ or CD8+ T cells sorted from blood, collected in a trial of the OX40 agonist ivuxolimab. The receptors were gathered from an adult with an advanced solid tumor such as melanoma, head and neck, liver or kidney cancer.

The CDR3 here is CASSHRDRGGNEQFF. The CDR3 DNA follows: TGTGCCAGCAGTCACCGGGACAGGGGAGGGAATGAGCAGTTCTTC. The chain links TRBV27 to TRBJ2-1; 10 bases are a match to TRBD1. This CDR3 contains 15 residues. Unmatched junction bases numbered 8, after V lost 5 bases and J lost 7 bases. Germline V gene sequence: CDR1 MNHEY, CDR2 SMNVEV (reference sequence).

The gene calls are TRBV7-2 and TRBJ1-4; no clear D. Trimming cost V 5 bases and J 3 bases, with 10 bases left between them. Germline CDR1 is SGHTA and CDR2 is FQGNSA. The CDR3 has 14 amino acids. The CDR3: CASSPLGPNEKLFF. Here the CDR3 DNA reads TGTGCCAGCAGCCCATTAGGGCCTAATGAAAAACTGTTTTTT.

The gene calls are TRBV30 and TRBJ2-5; D might be TRBD2 (6 bases). V lost 0 bases and J lost 3, with 8 bases in between. This CDR3 is built from 13 residues. From germline, CDR1 is GTSNPN and CDR2 SVGIG (reference sequence). CDR3 coding DNA: TGTGCCTGGAGTGTCGGGAGTAAAGAGACCCAGTACTTC. It specifies CAWSVGSKETQYF.

This clone has a single count. The chain recombines TRBV5-6 with TRBJ2-2; TRBD2 agrees at 7 bases. The CDR3 is 13 residues long. Germline values: CDR1 SGHDT, CDR2 YYEEEE. V shed 3 bases and J 6 bases; nucleotides not matched to a gene: 2. The chain's CDR3 is CASSSGGAGELFF. CDR3 sequence (DNA): TGTGCCAGCAGCTCGGGAGGCGCCGGGGAGCTGTTTTTT.

V gene TRBV7-6 combines with J gene TRBJ1-3; D is unresolved. Germline CDR1 is SGHVS and CDR2 is FNYEAQ. Trimming pared 5 bases from V and 0 bases from J, leaving 11 bases between. This CDR3 contains 15 residues. The CDR3 sequence is CASSPDKTSGNTIYF. CDR3 coding DNA: TGTGCCAGCAGCCCTGACAAGACCTCTGGAAACACCATATATTTT.

The V gene is TRBV10-3, the J gene TRBJ1-1; D unclear. The CDR3 length is 14 residues. Germline values: CDR1 ENHRY, CDR2 SYGVKD. Trimming took 0 bases from V and 1 from J, leaving 6 bases between them. CDR3 residues: CAISESSANTEAFF. The CDR3 DNA follows: TGTGCCATCAGTGAGTCGAGTGCGAACACTGAAGCTTTCTTT.